The 29 T cell receptor beta chains in this list originate from one sample, sequenced in a study of cytomegalovirus exposure and HLA in healthy donors. Use of 60 Vbeta and 13 Jbeta primers characterized the PCR. Generated by immunoSEQ multiplex PCR, the TCRdb table keeps only in-frame clones and is missing some. The table has over 100,000 clones, roughly 60% seen once. The material sequenced was PBMCs. The origin of the receptors is a man aged 35-49 years in good health and CMV-seropositive.

This chain connects TRBV2 to TRBJ1-5; TRBD1 matches at 11 bases. The CDR3 extends over 14 amino acids. With 7 bases clipped from V and 5 bases from J, the junction kept 4 bases outside the gene matches. Germline V gene lookup returns CDR1 SNHLY and CDR2 FYNNEI. The CDR3 DNA follows: TGTGCCAGCAACCGGGACAGGGGGGATCAGCCCCAGCATTTT. Protein sequence: CASNRDRGDQPQHF.

The chain couples TRBV16 to TRBJ1-1; D not certain. The CDR3 has 14 amino acids. Germline CDR1 reads KGHSY; CDR2 reads FQNENV. Trimming stripped 0 bases from V and 0 bases from J, with 5 bases between. Here the CDR3 reads CASSQSSVNTEAFF. In DNA, the CDR3 is TGTGCCAGCAGCCAATCCTCAGTGAACACTGAAGCTTTCTTT.

The rearrangement uses TRBV5-4 and TRBJ2-1; TRBD1 is a possible D gene (5 bases). Per the germline V gene, CDR1 is SGHNT and CDR2 is YYREEE (reference sequence). The CDR3 consists of 15 residues. Trimming removed 5 bases from V and 0 bases from J, with 12 bases in between. The CDR3 DNA reads as TGTGCCAGCAGACTTACAGGAGCCTCCTACAATGAGCAGTTCTTC. Translating gives CASRLTGASYNEQFF.

This clone has a handful of counts. The chain has TRBV28 and TRBJ1-2, with D possibly being TRBD1 (5 bases). Germline loops: CDR1 MDHEN, CDR2 SYDVKM. The CDR3 contains 15 residues. V was shortened by 9 bases and J by 4 bases, with 21 bases between the two germline ends. CDR3 protein: CASQKGQSPGYGYTF. CDR3 DNA sequence: TGTGCCAGTCAAAAGGGGCAGTCCCCCGGCTATGGCTACACCTTC.

The chain employs TRBV2 and TRBJ2-1, with a possible D match to TRBD1 (5 bases). The CDR3 totals 13 residues. Trimming removed 4 bases from V and 6 bases from J, with 10 bases in between. Looked up from germline, CDR1 is SNHLY and CDR2 is FYNNEI. DNA of the CDR3: TGTGCCAGCAGTGTAGGCAGGGCCAATGAGCAGTTCTTC. Translated: CASSVGRANEQFF.

This chain links TRBV6-1 with TRBJ1-2, with 8 positions matching TRBD1. This CDR3 region has 14 residues. Germline V lookup: CDR1 MNHNS, CDR2 SASEGT. Losses at the gene ends were 6 bases for V and 2 bases for J; bases not matched to a gene: 5. Here the CDR3 reads CASRRQGTNYGYTF. Written as DNA, the CDR3 is TGTGCCAGCAGGAGACAGGGGACAAACTATGGCTACACCTTC.

This clone was observed a handful of times. The chain combines TRBV2 with TRBJ2-5; TRBD1 is a possible D gene (6 bases). The germline V and J ends were trimmed by 1 base and 3 bases, with 12 bases remaining between them. Germline values: CDR1 SNHLY, CDR2 FYNNEI. CDR3 length: 15 amino acids. As DNA, the CDR3 is TGTGCCAGCAGTGAAGTTTTACAGGGAAAAGAGACCCAGTACTTC. Amino acids: CASSEVLQGKETQYF.

The V call is TRBV2, the J call TRBJ1-2, with D tentatively TRBD1 (6 bases). CDR1 SNHLY and CDR2 FYNNEI come from the germline V gene. V was shortened by 5 bases and J by 3 bases, with 13 bases between the two germline ends. The CDR3 is made up of 14 amino acids. The CDR3 here is CASSPREGDYGYTF. Written as DNA, the CDR3 is TGTGCCAGCAGTCCCCGGGAGGGGGACTATGGCTACACCTTC.

This clone was observed a few times. The germline gene is not matched at one end of the junction; a read error may be the cause. The rearrangement links TRBV15 to TRBJ2-7; 7 nucleotides align to TRBD2. The germline gives CDR1 LNHNV, CDR2 YYDKDF (reference sequence). CDR3 length: 15 amino acids. The CDR3 spells CTTSRGSSGPYEQYF. Written as DNA, the CDR3 is TGTACCACCAGCAGAGGTTCTAGCGGCCCCTACGAGCAGTACTTC.

This chain joins TRBV10-1 and TRBJ2-3, with D maybe TRBD1 (5 bases). V lost 6 bases, J lost 4 bases, and 11 bases lay in between. The germline gives CDR1 WNHNN, CDR2 SYGVQD (reference sequence). This CDR3 region has 13 residues. The CDR3 loop is CASSLTGADTQYF. The CDR3 DNA reads TGCGCCAGCAGCCTAACAGGTGCAGATACGCAGTATTTT.

This clone occurred a few times. This chain links TRBV29-1 with TRBJ1-2, with TRBD1 matching 10 bases. Trimming took 3 bases from V and 6 from J; bases not matched to a gene: 7. Germline V gives CDR1 SQVTM, CDR2 ANQGSEA. This CDR3 has 14 amino acids. The CDR3 sequence is CSVDRGQGSHGYTF. The CDR3, as DNA: TGCAGCGTTGATCGGGGACAGGGGAGTCATGGCTACACCTTC.

This chain connects TRBV5-4 to TRBJ2-1, with D tentatively TRBD1 (5 bases). V gave up 4 bases and J gave up 7 bases, with 9 bases separating them. The CDR3 length is 12 residues. From germline, CDR1 is SGHNT and CDR2 YYREEE (reference sequence). This chain's CDR3 is CASSIDSNEQFF. As DNA, the CDR3 is TGTGCCAGCAGCATTGACAGTAATGAGCAGTTCTTC.

The chain uses TRBV6-5 and TRBJ1-6; TRBD1 might be the D (6 bases). This CDR3 has 15 residues. The V end lost 2 bases, the J end lost 7 bases, and 12 bases lay between the germline ends. Per the germline V gene, CDR1 is MNHEY and CDR2 is SVGAGI. DNA of the CDR3: TGTGCCAGCAGTTACATCGCAGGGGCGAATTCACCCCTCCACTTT. Translated, it gives CASSYIAGANSPLHF.

The chain has TRBV6-5 and TRBJ2-5, with 10 bases lining up with TRBD2. The junction had 10 bases not matched to a gene; V was cut back by 8 bases and J by 4 bases. This CDR3 has 15 residues. Germline V gives CDR1 MNHEY, CDR2 SVGAGI. This CDR3 reads CASRESGGATETQYF. CDR3 DNA: TGTGCCAGCCGGGAAAGCGGGGGGGCCACAGAGACCCAGTACTTC.

Only a few counts were recorded for this clone. V and J are TRBV15 and TRBJ1-1; TRBD1 matches at 7 bases. Germline CDR1 LNHNV, CDR2 YYDKDF (reference sequence). The CDR3 sequence is 13 residues long. Trimming at V came to 5 bases and at J to 5 bases, leaving 5 bases not matched to a gene. In DNA, the CDR3 is TGTGCCACCAGCGCACAGGGGTATACTGAAGCTTTCTTT. It codes for CATSAQGYTEAFF. The full variable domain, rest sourced from reference TRBV15 and TRBJ1-1, is DAMVIQNPRYQVTQFGKPVTLSCSQTLNHNVMYWYQQKSSQAPKLLFHYYDKDFNNEADTPDNFQSRRPNTSFCFLDIRSPGLGDTAMYLCATSAQGYTEAFFGQGTRLTVV.

The J gene is TRBJ2-7, the V gene TRBV6-5; 13 bases are shared with TRBD2. CDR1 is MNHEY, CDR2 SVGAGI, per germline. J was trimmed by 6 bases and V by 0 bases; bases with no gene match: 5. There are 16 residues in the CDR3. The CDR3 region is CASSYSRLAGGFEQYF. DNA for the CDR3: TGTGCCAGCAGTTACTCGCGACTAGCGGGAGGCTTCGAGCAGTACTTC.

V usage is TRBV9 and J usage is TRBJ2-7, with 9 bases aligning to TRBD2. The CDR3 runs to 16 residues. The junction had 10 bases not matched to a gene; V was cut back by 0 bases and J by 6 bases. In germline, CDR1 is SGDLS, CDR2 YYNGEE. CDR3 residues: CASSVGGAAGGREQYF. CDR3 DNA sequence: TGTGCCAGCAGCGTAGGGGGTGCAGCGGGAGGCCGCGAGCAGTACTTC.

The chain joins TRBV4-3 to TRBJ1-2; weak D call: TRBD1 (6 bases). Germline lookup yields CDR1 LGHNA and CDR2 YSLEER. Trimming stripped 0 bases from V and 8 bases from J, with 16 bases between. The CDR3 covers 15 residues. In DNA, the CDR3 is TGCGCCAGCAGCCAAGATCGGGCGGGGGGGCTAGGCTACACCTTC. Its translation: CASSQDRAGGLGYTF.

The V gene is TRBV11-3, the J gene TRBJ2-7; 7 positions match TRBD1. Trimming removed 4 bases from V and 2 bases from J; junction bases left unmatched: 14. Germline CDR1 is SGHNT and CDR2 is YENEEA. CDR3 length: 17 amino acids. CDR3 sequence reads: CASSYLNTSRGPYEQYF. As DNA, the CDR3 is TGTGCCAGCAGCTACCTGAATACCTCAAGGGGGCCCTACGAGCAGTACTTC.

This clone was recorded a few times. The chain uses TRBV5-1 and TRBJ2-5, with TRBD1 matching 8 bases. Per germline, CDR1 SGHRS and CDR2 YFSETQ. There are 15 residues in the CDR3. V lost 8 bases to trimming and J lost 1 base; unmatched junction nucleotides: 10. The CDR3: CASHDGQGIQETQYF. In nucleotides, the CDR3 is TGCGCCAGTCACGACGGACAGGGCATCCAAGAGACCCAGTACTTC.

This clone was recorded a few times. The chain couples TRBV19 to TRBJ2-1; D ambiguous. Germline-derived CDR1 and CDR2 are LNHDA and SQIVND (reference sequence). With 4 bases removed from V and 4 bases from J, the gap between germline ends came to 2 bases. The CDR3 spans 11 residues. The CDR3 is CASSTYNEQFF. As DNA, the CDR3 is TGTGCCAGTAGTACTTACAATGAGCAGTTCTTC.

The chain couples TRBV2 to TRBJ1-3, with D maybe TRBD1 (5 bases). From germline, CDR1 is SNHLY and CDR2 FYNNEI. The CDR3 runs to 16 residues. V lost 1 base and J 0 bases, leaving 10 bases between the germline ends. The CDR3 DNA sequence: TGTGCCAGCAGTGAAGACAGGACGAACTCTGGAAACACCATATATTTT. Translating it yields CASSEDRTNSGNTIYF.

This chain joins TRBV4-1 and TRBJ2-1; D gene unclear. V was clipped by 0 bases and J by 6 bases, with 15 bases between them. CDR3 length: 16 amino acids. The germline CDR1 and CDR2 sequences are MGHRA and YSYEKL. The CDR3 protein is CASSQDWATSSNEQFF. The CDR3 nucleotides read TGCGCCAGCAGCCAAGATTGGGCAACGTCAAGCAATGAGCAGTTCTTC.

V is TRBV7-9 and J is TRBJ2-3; the match to TRBD2 covers 8 bases. This CDR3 comprises 15 residues. Germline trimming cut 5 bases from V and 5 bases from J; bases unmatched to any gene: 9. Looked up from germline, CDR1 is SEHNR and CDR2 is FQNEAQ (reference sequence). The CDR3 bases are TGTGCCAGCAGCCCGGGAGGGCCAGCGAGAGATACGCAGTATTTT. Its protein product is CASSPGGPARDTQYF.

This clone has just a few counts. V is TRBV6-4 and J is TRBJ1-6, with a possible D match to TRBD1 (6 bases). Trimming removed 3 bases from V and 14 bases from J, with 14 bases in between. The CDR3 runs 13 residues. Germline loops: CDR1 MRHNA, CDR2 SNTAGT. In nucleotides, the CDR3 is TGTGCCAGCAGTGAGGCTCAGGGGTCAACCCTCCACTTT. It is translated as CASSEAQGSTLHF.

J is TRBJ2-7 and V is TRBV9; a possible D gene is TRBD2 (5 bases). Between the trimmed V and J ends, which lost 0 bases and 3 bases, there was a span of 10 bases. The length of the CDR3 is 14 residues. Germline loops: CDR1 SGDLS, CDR2 YYNGEE. This CDR3 reads CASSVGRADYEQYF. As DNA, the CDR3 is TGTGCCAGCAGCGTAGGCCGAGCGGACTACGAGCAGTACTTC.

V and J are TRBV28 and TRBJ2-5; 10 bases are shared with TRBD2. The closer fit of TRBJ2-7 to the DNA end suggests the J call may be wrong. Germline-derived CDR1 and CDR2 are MDHEN and SYDVKM. This CDR3 has 16 residues. In nucleotides, the CDR3 is TGTGCCAGCAGTACTTCCGGGACTAGCGACTCCTACGAGCAGTACTTC. The encoded protein is CASSTSGTSDSYEQYF.

The chain carries TRBV11-2 and TRBJ2-5; 8 nucleotides align to TRBD2. The CDR3 runs to 15 residues. The junction had 5 bases not matched to a gene; V was cut back by 1 base and J by 4 bases. CDR1 and CDR2 from the germline V gene are SGHAT and FQNNGV. CDR3 sequence (DNA): TGTGCCAGCAGCTTAGTTACGGGAGGGCCAGAGACCCAGTACTTC. This translates into CASSLVTGGPETQYF.

The rearrangement joins TRBV5-4 to TRBJ2-3; a weak D match, TRBD2 (6 bases). V was clipped by 1 base and J by 2 bases, with 14 bases between them. Germline V CDR1 and CDR2: SGHNT, YYREEE (reference sequence). CDR3 length equals 16 residues. The CDR3 region has the DNA TGTGCCAGCAGCTTGTGGATGGACTACCTCACAGATACGCAGTATTTT. This codes for CASSLWMDYLTDTQYF.